These T cell receptor beta chains were read from a single sample in a study of blood T cell repertoires in COVID-19. Produced via immunoSEQ multiplex PCR; TCRdb's table is partial and in-frame only. The sample shows 150,000 or so clones, 80% to 90% of them seen only once. The specimen was peripheral blood. The receptors here all came from a man between 18 and 35 years old with COVID-19, enrolled during active disease. CDR3s include the opening cysteine and the closing phenylalanine or tryptophan. D genes are given only for firm matches. Part of the rows lack a size; the others show once, few, many or a class for expanded clones.

V: TRBV29-1; J: TRBJ1-2; D: TRBD1; size: -; DNA: TGCAGCGTTGGGGACAGTTTCTATGGCTACACCTTC; CDR3: CSVGDSFYGYTF
V: TRBV10-3; J: TRBJ2-3; D: -; size: -; DNA: TGTGCCATCAGTGTGGGAGTCACAGATACGCAGTATTTT; CDR3: CAISVGVTDTQYF
V: TRBV23-1; J: TRBJ1-5; D: TRBD1; size: once; DNA: TGCGCCAGCAGTCAATACAGCGGACAGGGGGCATTATTTAGCAATCAGCCCCAGCATTTT; CDR3: CASSQYSGQGALFSNQPQHF
V: TRBV29-1; J: TRBJ1-5; D: TRBD1; size: -; DNA: TGCAGCGGAGGACAGGGTCCCAATCAGCCCCAGCATTTT; CDR3: CSGGQGPNQPQHF
V: TRBV5-1; J: TRBJ2-5; D: TRBD1; size: once; DNA: TGCGCCAGCAGCGGTACCGACCGGGACAGCAAAGAGACCCAGTACTTC; CDR3: CASSGTDRDSKETQYF
V: TRBV6-5; J: TRBJ2-5; D: TRBD1; size: -; DNA: TGTGCCAGCACCTACGCACAGGGGTCAGGAGAGACCCAGTACTTC; CDR3: CASTYAQGSGETQYF
V: TRBV7-3; J: TRBJ2-1; D: TRBD2; size: -; DNA: TGTGCCAGCAGCTTAGGGGGGACTAGCGGGAGGTACAATGAGCAGTTCTTC; CDR3: CASSLGGTSGRYNEQFF
V: TRBV11-3; J: TRBJ2-1; D: TRBD1; size: -; DNA: TGTGCCAGCAGCAAGGGACAGTACAATGAGCAGTTCTTC; CDR3: CASSKGQYNEQFF
V: TRBV6-5; J: TRBJ2-1; D: TRBD2; size: -; DNA: TGTGCCAGCAGTTCCGGGACTAGCGGGGACAATGAGCAGTTCTTC; CDR3: CASSSGTSGDNEQFF
V: TRBV11-1; J: TRBJ2-1; D: TRBD2; size: few; DNA: TGTGCCAGCAGCTTAGCGCTGGCGGGAGGTTACAATGAGCAGTTCTTC; CDR3: CASSLALAGGYNEQFF
V: TRBV27; J: TRBJ2-7; D: TRBD1; size: -; DNA: TGTGCCAGCAGTTTATCATGGGACAGGGGCTCCTACGAGCAGTACTTC; CDR3: CASSLSWDRGSYEQYF
V: TRBV5-6; J: TRBJ2-7; D: -; size: -; DNA: TGTGCCAGCAGCTTGGCTCGACTAGTTAGCGACGAGCAGTACTTC; CDR3: CASSLARLVSDEQYF
V: TRBV28; J: TRBJ2-7; D: TRBD2; size: -; DNA: TGTGCCAGCAGTCCCCGGGGTAGCGGGTATGTATCCTACGAGCAGTACTTC; CDR3: CASSPRGSGYVSYEQYF
V: TRBV11-2; J: TRBJ2-1; D: -; size: -; DNA: TGTGCCAGCAGCTTAATGGTGGGAGTAACCTACAATGAGCAGTTCTTC; CDR3: CASSLMVGVTYNEQFF
V: TRBV12-1; J: TRBJ2-3; D: -; size: -; DNA: TGTGCCAGCAGCCGGGAGGTGGCAGATACGCAGTATTTT; CDR3: CASSREVADTQYF
V: TRBV13; J: TRBJ2-5; D: -; size: -; DNA: TGTGCCAGCGAACTAAGCGGCCAAGAGACCCAGTACTTC; CDR3: CASELSGQETQYF
V: TRBV9; J: TRBJ2-1; D: TRBD2; size: -; DNA: TGTGCCAGCAGCGAGGGGACTAGCGGGAGGGGCAATGAGCAGTTCTTC; CDR3: CASSEGTSGRGNEQFF
V: TRBV9; J: TRBJ2-3; D: TRBD2; size: -; DNA: TGTGCCAGCAGCGTGGGAGCGGGAGCGGCAGATACGCAGTATTTT; CDR3: CASSVGAGAADTQYF
V: TRBV10-3; J: TRBJ2-7; D: -; size: -; DNA: TGTGCCATCAGTGAAGGGTCAACAGGGAACTACGAGCAGTACTTC; CDR3: CAISEGSTGNYEQYF
V: TRBV7-2; J: TRBJ2-5; D: -; size: -; DNA: TGTGCCAGCAGCCCCCAGGTGAAAGAGACCCAGTACTTC; CDR3: CASSPQVKETQYF
V: TRBV15; J: TRBJ1-2; D: -; size: -; DNA: TGTGCCACCAGCAGGGGGAGACTGGGCCCCGCTAACTATGGCTACACCTTC; CDR3: CATSRGRLGPANYGYTF
V: TRBV6-5; J: TRBJ2-2; D: -; size: -; DNA: TGTGCCAGCAGGCACAGGGAAGCCGGGGAGCTGTTTTTT; CDR3: CASRHREAGELFF
V: TRBV19; J: TRBJ2-7; D: -; size: once; DNA: TGTGCCTCCGGGACATCTCTCTACGAGCAGTACTTC; CDR3: CASGTSLYEQYF
V: TRBV7-8; J: TRBJ1-5; D: -; size: -; DNA: TGTGCCAGCTCTACTAGCAATCAGCCCCAGCATTTT; CDR3: CASSTSNQPQHF
V: TRBV21-1; J: TRBJ1-5; D: -; size: once; DNA: TGTGCCAGCAGAGAGACTTATAGCAATCAGCCCCAGCATTTT; CDR3: CASRETYSNQPQHF
V: TRBV30; J: TRBJ2-2; D: -; size: -; DNA: TGTGCCTGGAGTGTACTTGGACACCCGAACACCGGGGAGCTGTTTTTT; CDR3: CAWSVLGHPNTGELFF
V: TRBV7-2; J: TRBJ2-3; D: -; size: -; DNA: TGTGCCAGCAGCTTGCATGATGGTAGCGGTCCACTCACAGATACGCAGTATTTT; CDR3: CASSLHDGSGPLTDTQYF
V: TRBV18; J: TRBJ2-2; D: -; size: -; DNA: TGTGCCAGCTCACCATCGAGAAGCGGGTGGGCCACCGGGGAGCTGTTTTTT; CDR3: CASSPSRSGWATGELFF
V: TRBV28; J: TRBJ1-2; D: -; size: once; DNA: TGTGCCAGCAGGCCAAACACAGCGGTAGCCCACGGCTACACCTTC; CDR3: CASRPNTAVAHGYTF
V: TRBV18; J: TRBJ1-5; D: -; size: -; DNA: TGTGCCAGCTCAGGAGAGGATCAGCCCCAGCATTTT; CDR3: CASSGEDQPQHF
V: TRBV7-9; J: TRBJ2-1; D: -; size: -; DNA: TGTGCCAGCAGCTTATCCGGGCTCGCGGGGAATGAGCAGTTCTTC; CDR3: CASSLSGLAGNEQFF
V: TRBV2; J: TRBJ2-3; D: -; size: -; DNA: TGTGCCAGCAGCACGCTAGAAGAAGGTACGAATACGCAGTATTTT; CDR3: CASSTLEEGTNTQYF
V: TRBV25-1; J: TRBJ2-3; D: TRBD2; size: -; DNA: TGTGCCAGCAGTGATAAGCGGGAGTGGTCAGATACGCAGTATTTT; CDR3: CASSDKREWSDTQYF
V: TRBV14; J: TRBJ2-1; D: -; size: once; DNA: TGTGCCAGCAGCCAATTCGGTCGGGGGTCTGCGAATGAGCAGTTCTTC; CDR3: CASSQFGRGSANEQFF
V: TRBV6-5; J: TRBJ1-4; D: TRBD1; size: -; DNA: TGTGCCAGCAGCACGGACAGGGCTTTGCCCAAACTGTTTTTT; CDR3: CASSTDRALPKLFF
V: TRBV7-9; J: TRBJ1-4; D: -; size: -; DNA: TGTGCCAGCAGCCCGACGGGAGTCTCCGAAAAACTGTTTTTT; CDR3: CASSPTGVSEKLFF
V: TRBV28; J: TRBJ1-2; D: -; size: -; DNA: TGTGCCAGCAGAAGATTCGGGGGAAACTATGGCTACACCTTC; CDR3: CASRRFGGNYGYTF
V: TRBV7-8; J: TRBJ2-6; D: -; size: -; DNA: TGTGCCAGCAGCTTAGTCACAGGGATAGGGGCCAACGTCCTGACTTTC; CDR3: CASSLVTGIGANVLTF
V: TRBV27; J: TRBJ2-7; D: TRBD2; size: -; DNA: TGTGCCAGCAGTTTAACGACTAGCGGGAGACCCTACGAGCAGTACTTC; CDR3: CASSLTTSGRPYEQYF
V: TRBV27; J: TRBJ2-7; D: -; size: -; DNA: TGTGCCAGCAGTCCCCCCCTAAATAGCTCCTACGAGCAGTACTTC; CDR3: CASSPPLNSSYEQYF
V: TRBV7-9; J: TRBJ2-7; D: TRBD2; size: -; DNA: TGTGCCAGCAGCTTAGTAGGCCCTCTAGAGCGGGGGAGCTCCTACGAGCAGTACTTC; CDR3: CASSLVGPLERGSSYEQYF
V: TRBV6-4; J: TRBJ2-3; D: -; size: -; DNA: TGTGCCAGCAGTGAGTCCCAGGCTACCCCCACAGATACGCAGTATTTT; CDR3: CASSESQATPTDTQYF